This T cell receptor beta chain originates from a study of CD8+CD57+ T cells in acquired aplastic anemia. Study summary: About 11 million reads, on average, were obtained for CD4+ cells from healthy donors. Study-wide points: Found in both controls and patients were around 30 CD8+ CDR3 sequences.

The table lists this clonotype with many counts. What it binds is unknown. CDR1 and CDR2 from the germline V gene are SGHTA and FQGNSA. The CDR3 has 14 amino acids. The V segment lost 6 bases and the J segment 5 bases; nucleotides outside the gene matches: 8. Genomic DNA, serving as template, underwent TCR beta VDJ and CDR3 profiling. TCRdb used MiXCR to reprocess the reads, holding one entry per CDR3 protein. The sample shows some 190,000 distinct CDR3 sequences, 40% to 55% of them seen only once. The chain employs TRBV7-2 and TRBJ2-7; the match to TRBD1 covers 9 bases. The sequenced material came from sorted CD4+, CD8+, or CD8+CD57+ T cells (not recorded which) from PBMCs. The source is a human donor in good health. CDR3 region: CASSSTGGFDEQYF. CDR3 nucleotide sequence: TGTGCCAGCAGTTCGACAGGGGGGTTCGACGAGCAGTACTTC.